This paragraph covers one T cell receptor beta chain sequence. The data are from a study of blood T cell repertoires in COVID-19. Study processing details: By means of reference gene primer amplification, nucleated cell counts were estimated. Repertoires were generated with immunoSEQ multiplex PCR, while TCRdb's copy carries only in-frame clones and drops some. V and J calls and clone size are as listed in that table; D and trimming were resolved from the DNA. The sample includes some 350,000 clones, around 90% of them seen just once. The germline V gene encodes CDR1 MNHEY and CDR2 SVGAGI. This CDR3 is built from 12 residues. The V end lost 2 bases, the J end lost 6 bases, and 7 bases lay between the germline ends.

The sequence came from a woman under 30 who had recovered from COVID-19. Sequencing was done on a sample of peripheral blood. V is TRBV6-5 and J is TRBJ1-1; D uncertain. CDR3 nucleotide sequence: TGTGCCAGCAGTTACGGTTCGGCTGAAGCTTTCTTT. As protein: CASSYGSAEAFF.